The 32 T cell receptor beta chains given below trace back to one sample, sequenced in a study of OX40 agonist ivuxolimab in advanced cancers. The data were produced by immunoSEQ multiplex PCR, yet TCRdb's version contains in-frame clones alone and is incomplete. Of about 120,000 clones in the sample, 80% to 90% were seen once. The sample in question was CD4+ or CD8+ T cells sorted from blood, obtained in a trial of the OX40 agonist ivuxolimab. Receptors were obtained from an adult with an advanced solid tumor such as melanoma, head and neck, liver or kidney cancer.

The chain employs TRBV27 and TRBJ1-6, with D possibly being TRBD1 (6 bases). The CDR3 length is 15 residues. From germline, CDR1 is MNHEY and CDR2 SMNVEV (reference sequence). V was clipped by 6 bases and J by 9 bases, with 18 bases between them. The CDR3 nucleotides read TGTGCCAGCAGGGTGAGGACAGCCGACGGTTCACCCCTCCACTTT. Its translation: CASRVRTADGSPLHF.

CDR3 nucleotide sequence: TGTGCCAGCAGCTCCGGGACAGGGTCTAGAGAGCAGTTCTTC. Translation gives CASSSGTGSREQFF. This chain connects TRBV27 to TRBJ2-1; 9 bases agree with TRBD1. Germline lookup yields CDR1 MNHEY and CDR2 SMNVEV (reference sequence). With V trimmed by 6 bases and J by 10 bases, 10 bases remained unmatched. This CDR3 has 14 amino acids.

The chain employs TRBV18 and TRBJ2-3, with TRBD2 as a possible D gene (5 bases). Germline V gives CDR1 KGHSH, CDR2 LQKENI. This CDR3 contains 14 residues. The germline V and J ends were trimmed by 2 bases and 5 bases, with 11 bases remaining between them. The CDR3 is CASSPSEVGDTQYF. The CDR3 DNA reads as TGTGCCAGCTCACCATCGGAGGTGGGAGATACGCAGTATTTT.

The chain uses TRBV23-1 and TRBJ2-6; D may be TRBD1 or TRBD2 (5 bases each). TRBV23-1 is classed as an ORF, of uncertain function. The CDR3 runs 17 residues. The V and J ends lost 8 bases and 0 bases respectively, with 17 bases between them. The CDR3 loop reads CASLPGPQRSGANVLTF. The CDR3, as DNA: TGCGCCAGCTTACCGGGACCCCAACGCTCTGGGGCCAACGTCCTGACTTTC.

This rearrangement joins TRBV19 to TRBJ2-3; D may be TRBD2 (5 bases). V dropped 6 bases and J dropped 5 bases, with 18 bases sitting between them. The CDR3 covers 15 residues. From germline, CDR1 is LNHDA and CDR2 SQIVND (reference sequence). CDR3 sequence (DNA): TGTGCCAGTAGCCAAAATGGGAGAGGGATAGATACGCAGTATTTT. Its translation: CASSQNGRGIDTQYF.

The CDR3 protein is CSARGYNEQFF. The DNA of the CDR3 is TGCAGTGCTAGAGGATACAATGAGCAGTTCTTC. The V call is TRBV20-1, the J call TRBJ2-1; D unclear. The CDR3 spans 11 residues. CDR1 DFQATT and CDR2 SNEGSKA come from the germline V gene (reference sequence). The V end was cut by 1 base, the J end by 4 bases, with 2 bases between.

V usage is TRBV6-5 and J usage is TRBJ1-5; unclear D gene. Germline loops: CDR1 MNHEY, CDR2 SVGAGI. The CDR3 runs to 15 residues. Trimming pared 6 bases from V and 0 bases from J, leaving 12 bases between. Here the CDR3 DNA reads TGTGCCAGCAGCCGAGAGCCCTATAGCAATCAGCCCCAGCATTTT. Translation: CASSREPYSNQPQHF.

The rearrangement joins TRBV11-3 to TRBJ2-3, with a possible D match to TRBD2 (6 bases). Germline V gene sequence: CDR1 SGHNT, CDR2 YENEEA. V was shortened by 2 bases and J by 4 bases, with 10 bases between the two germline ends. The CDR3 has 14 amino acids. The CDR3 bases are TGTGCCAGCAGCTTAAGCGGGTTTGCAGATACGCAGTATTTT. This translates into CASSLSGFADTQYF.

The chain uses TRBV28 and TRBJ1-2; 7 nucleotides match TRBD1. The ends lost 8 bases at V and 8 bases at J; junction bases unmatched: 5. Germline V gene data show CDR1 as MDHEN and CDR2 as SYDVKM. CDR3 length: 11 amino acids. This CDR3 reads CASVTGVGYTF. The CDR3 DNA reads as TGTGCCAGCGTAACAGGGGTCGGCTACACCTTC.

The genes are TRBV30 and TRBJ2-1; 9 positions match TRBD1. The length of the CDR3 is 11 residues. Looked up from germline, CDR1 is GTSNPN and CDR2 is SVGIG (reference sequence). With V trimmed by 8 bases and J by 12 bases, 8 bases remained unmatched. Here the CDR3 reads CAAQQGAGQFF. The CDR3 DNA reads TGTGCCGCCCAACAGGGGGCAGGGCAGTTCTTC.

The chain carries TRBV19 and TRBJ1-1; D unclear. This CDR3 is built from 13 residues. From germline, CDR1 is LNHDA and CDR2 SQIVND (reference sequence). V was clipped by 5 bases and J by 1 base, with 8 bases between them. CDR3 region: CASSSQPNTEAFF. CDR3 in DNA: TGTGCCAGTAGTTCACAACCGAACACTGAAGCTTTCTTT.

A note on this clone: The sample carries other DNA sequences with the same CDR3. The chain couples TRBV6-6 to TRBJ2-3; 8 bases match TRBD2. Germline V gene lookup returns CDR1 MNHNY and CDR2 SVGAGI (reference sequence). The CDR3 consists of 13 residues. The V and J ends lost 3 bases and 6 bases, in that order; junction bases with no gene match: 2. CDR3 bases: TGTGCCAGCAGTTATTCTAGCGGGGATACGCAGTATTTT. Translation: CASSYSSGDTQYF.

V is TRBV6-5 and J is TRBJ2-3; D unclear. Germline V lookup: CDR1 MNHEY, CDR2 SVGAGI. V was pared by 2 bases and J by 3 bases, with 9 bases between. The length of the CDR3 is 14 residues. The chain's CDR3 is CASSYQERTDTQYF. CDR3 sequence (DNA): TGTGCCAGCAGTTACCAAGAGAGGACAGATACGCAGTATTTT.

This chain connects TRBV9 to TRBJ2-1; D unresolved. The CDR3 runs 13 residues. Trimming left V 0 bases short and J 13 bases short, with 14 bases between. The V gene's germline CDR1 is SGDLS and CDR2 YYNGEE. The CDR3 is CASSVVGLGPQFF. The CDR3 region has the DNA TGTGCCAGCAGCGTAGTGGGATTAGGACCTCAGTTCTTC. Full variable domain (outside the CDR3, taken from reference TRBV9 and TRBJ2-1): DSGVTQTPKHLITATGQRVTLRCSPRSGDLSVYWYQQSLDQGLQFLIQYYNGEERAKGNILERFSAQQFPDLHSELNLSSLELGDSALYFCASSVVGLGPQFFGPGTRLTVL.

As concerns this clone: The junction does not match germline at one end; this may be a read error. The rearrangement joins TRBV2 to TRBJ1-5; D call uncertain. CDR3 length: 14 residues. The germline V gene encodes CDR1 SNHLY and CDR2 FYNNEI. The CDR3 loop is CASSEDGINQPQHF. The CDR3, as DNA: TGTGCCAGCAGCGAAGACGGAATTAATCAGCCCCAGCATTTT. The variable domain in full, completed from reference TRBV2 and TRBJ1-5, reads EPEVTQTPSHQVTQMGQEVILRCVPISNHLYFYWYRQILGQKVEFLVSFYNNEISEKSEIFDDQFSVERPDGSNFTLKIRSTKLEDSAMYFCASSEDGINQPQHFGDGTRLSIL.

This chain connects TRBV7-2 to TRBJ1-1, with a possible D match to TRBD1 (5 bases). Trimming removed 3 bases from V and 11 bases from J, with 10 bases in between. Germline V lookup: CDR1 SGHTA, CDR2 FQGNSA. The CDR3 runs 11 residues. CDR3 sequence: CASSLGGGAFF. The CDR3 nucleotides are TGTGCCAGCAGCTTGGGCGGGGGGGCTTTCTTT.

This chain joins TRBV7-2 and TRBJ2-5; 9 nucleotides align to TRBD2. Germline CDR1 is SGHTA and CDR2 is FQGNSA. There are 15 residues in the CDR3. The trim removed 5 bases at V and 3 bases at J, leaving 7 bases unmatched. The CDR3, as DNA: TGTGCCAGCAGCCCACAGACTAGCGGCGAAGAGACCCAGTACTTC. Its protein is CASSPQTSGEETQYF.

This clone was seen just once. V gene TRBV30 combines with J gene TRBJ1-2; the match to TRBD1 covers 7 bases. Germline trimming cut 6 bases from V and 7 bases from J; bases unmatched to any gene: 14. Germline V CDR1 and CDR2: GTSNPN, SVGIG (reference sequence). The CDR3 consists of 14 residues. The CDR3 coding sequence is TGTGCCTGCTACTCGGACAGGCTCTCTCTTGGCTACACCTTC. Amino acid sequence: CACYSDRLSLGYTF.

This clone has just a few counts. The chain carries TRBV29-1 and TRBJ1-1; D unresolved. This CDR3 contains 11 residues. Germline V CDR1 and CDR2: SQVTM, ANQGSEA. V shed 7 bases and J shed 6 bases, with 12 bases lying between them. The CDR3 region has the DNA TGCAGCGACGATAGCGACGCTGAAGCTTTCTTT. It encodes CSDDSDAEAFF.

The chain combines TRBV7-2 with TRBJ2-5; 10 nucleotides match TRBD1. Germline V gene lookup returns CDR1 SGHTA and CDR2 FQGNSA. Unmatched junction bases numbered 10, after V lost 5 bases and J lost 4 bases. The CDR3 has 16 residues. CDR3 in amino acids: CASSPRQGAPLETQYF. CDR3 in DNA: TGTGCCAGCAGCCCCCGACAGGGGGCGCCGTTAGAGACCCAGTACTTC.

About this clone: The same CDR3 also results from other DNA sequences found in this sample. The chain employs TRBV28 and TRBJ1-1; D is uncertain. V was pared by 6 bases and J by 0 bases, with 8 bases between. The CDR3 totals 13 residues. Germline V CDR1 and CDR2: MDHEN, SYDVKM. The CDR3 nucleotides are TGTGCCAGCAGCAGTCATATGAACACTGAAGCTTTCTTT. Protein sequence: CASSSHMNTEAFF.

The CDR3 sequence is CASSLAGGRNEQFF. As DNA, the CDR3 is TGTGCCAGCAGCTTGGCGGGAGGTAGGAATGAGCAGTTCTTC. This sequence joins TRBV5-4 and TRBJ2-1; TRBD2 agrees at 7 bases. V gave up 0 bases and J gave up 7 bases; unmatched junction bases: 4. From germline, CDR1 is SGHNT and CDR2 YYREEE (reference sequence). The CDR3 runs 14 residues.

This chain joins TRBV30 and TRBJ2-2, with D tentatively TRBD2 (6 bases). CDR3 length: 14 residues. CDR1 and CDR2 (germline): GTSNPN, SVGIG (reference sequence). V lost 4 bases and J lost 5, with 14 bases in between. Here the CDR3 DNA reads TGTGCCTGGAATGGGGGGATATGGACCGGGGAGCTGTTTTTT. Its translation: CAWNGGIWTGELFF. Looking up the rest from reference TRBV30 and TRBJ2-2 gives the full variable domain: SQTIHQWPATLVQPVGSPLSLECTVEGTSNPNLYWYRQAAGRGLQLLFYSVGIGQISSEVPQNLSASRPQDRQFILSSKKLLLSDSGFYLCAWNGGIWTGELFFGEGSRLTVL.

The chain recombines TRBV19 with TRBJ1-6, with 7 bases lining up with TRBD1. V lost 7 bases and J lost 0; bases outside the gene matches: 9. The CDR3 is made up of 17 amino acids. Germline values: CDR1 LNHDA, CDR2 SQIVND (reference sequence). DNA for the CDR3: TGTGCCAGTAATTCGGGACAGACATCCTCCTATAATTCACCCCTCCACTTT. It translates to CASNSGQTSSYNSPLHF.

The chain links TRBV5-1 to TRBJ2-5; D possibly corresponds to TRBD1 (6 bases). The germline V and J ends were trimmed by 1 base and 1 base, with 11 bases remaining between them. The CDR3 consists of 15 residues. CDR1 is SGHRS, CDR2 YFSETQ, per germline. The CDR3 reads CASSLKAGAQETQYF. The CDR3 DNA follows: TGCGCCAGCAGCTTGAAAGCAGGGGCCCAAGAGACCCAGTACTTC.

The rearrangement uses TRBV30 and TRBJ2-1; possibly TRBD2 for D (6 bases). Per the germline V gene, CDR1 is GTSNPN and CDR2 is SVGIG (reference sequence). The ends were cut back, 7 bases at V and 3 bases at J, with 13 bases in the middle. The CDR3 spans 13 residues. The CDR3 is CASRTGDYNEQFF. The DNA of the CDR3 is TGTGCCTCCCGTACGGGGGACTACAATGAGCAGTTCTTC.

This clone was observed a single time. The chain employs TRBV7-9 and TRBJ2-2; the match to TRBD1 covers 8 bases. This CDR3 is 16 amino acids long. Germline assignment: CDR1 SEHNR and CDR2 FQNEAQ (reference sequence). Trimming removed 6 bases from V and 1 base from J; junction bases left unmatched: 7. In DNA, the CDR3 is TGTGCCAGCAGACCTACCGGGACAGGGAACACCGGGGAGCTGTTTTTT. The encoded protein is CASRPTGTGNTGELFF.

The chain couples TRBV30 to TRBJ2-2; D possibly corresponds to TRBD1 (6 bases). The germline V gene has CDR1 GTSNPN and CDR2 SVGIG (reference sequence). Deletions cut 3 bases from V and 5 bases from J, with 10 bases between. The CDR3 length is 13 residues. DNA for the CDR3: TGTGCCTGGAGCCCCCAGGGGACCGGGGAGCTGTTTTTT. It translates to CAWSPQGTGELFF.

The chain carries TRBV5-1 and TRBJ1-6, with D tentatively TRBD1 (5 bases). The CDR3 extends over 16 amino acids. Trimming took off 3 bases at V and 5 bases at J, with 15 bases between the two ends. CDR1 is SGHRS and CDR2 is YFSETQ in the germline V gene. For the CDR3, the DNA is TGCGCCAGCAGCTCCCCTTCGGGGGGGAATAATTCACCCCTCCACTTT. Translated, it gives CASSSPSGGNNSPLHF. The variable domain in full, with the rest retrieved from reference TRBV5-1 and TRBJ1-6, is KAGVTQTPRYLIKTRGQQVTLSCSPISGHRSVSWYQQTPGQGLQFLFEYFSETQRNKGNFPGRFSGRQFSNSRSEMNVSTLELGDSALYLCASSSPSGGNNSPLHFGNGTRLTVT.

This clone was seen a handful of times. This chain connects TRBV7-2 to TRBJ1-6, with D unresolved. Per the germline V gene, CDR1 is SGHTA and CDR2 is FQGNSA. Between the trimmed V and J ends, which lost 5 bases and 0 bases, there was a span of 2 bases. CDR3 size: 13 residues. The CDR3 DNA sequence: TGTGCCAGCAGCACCTCCTATAATTCACCCCTCCACTTT. This gives the protein CASSTSYNSPLHF.

CDR3 bases: TGTGCCAGCAGTCCTCAAACAGATACGCAGTATTTT. It specifies CASSPQTDTQYF. This chain uses TRBV28 with TRBJ2-3; D remains ambiguous. Deletions cut 5 bases from V and 3 bases from J, with 6 bases between. The CDR3 sequence is 12 residues long. Germline CDR1 MDHEN, CDR2 SYDVKM.

The chain has TRBV20-1 and TRBJ2-1; D may be TRBD1 (5 bases). Per germline, CDR1 DFQATT and CDR2 SNEGSKA (reference sequence). Trimming shortened V by 4 bases and J by 7 bases, and 5 bases separated the two germline ends. There are 10 residues in the CDR3. The CDR3 nucleotides are TGCAGTGCTAACAGGAATGAGCAGTTCTTC. Residues: CSANRNEQFF.